This T cell receptor beta chain was documented in a study of blood T cell repertoires in COVID-19. Study in general: Both acute and convalescent COVID-19 samples were obtained from the United States, Italy and Spain.

In the original analysis: Scientists estimated how many nucleated cells there were by amplifying reference gene primers. Libraries were prepared by immunoSEQ multiplex PCR; TCRdb keeps only in-frame clonotypes and omits some of them. V and J calls and clone size come straight from that table; D and trimming were deduced from the DNA. The sample includes about 67,000 clones, around 90% of them seen just once. CDR3 length: 15 residues. From germline, CDR1 is MDHEN and CDR2 SYDVKM. Trimming removed 5 bases from V and 6 bases from J; junction bases left unmatched: 9. This receptor was obtained from a woman of 80 years or more with acute or convalescent COVID-19. V is TRBV28 and J is TRBJ1-2; TRBD1 matches 10 bases. Sequencing was performed on peripheral blood. DNA of the CDR3: TGTGCCAGCAGTCCGAACGACAGGGGGCTAAATGGCTACACCTTC. This gives the protein CASSPNDRGLNGYTF.